These 21 T cell receptor beta chains came from one sample sequenced in a study of T-cell reconstitution after alpha-beta-depleted transplantation in children. Unique molecular identifiers were used in preparing the TCRbeta library. TCRdb re-called the PCR reads with MiXCR, one entry per CDR3 protein. The sample consists of 80,000 to 100,000 distinct CDR3 sequences, 20% to 30% of them appearing once. The material was PBMCs, obtained before TCRalphabeta/CD19-depleted stem cell transplant. These receptors came from a boy aged 2 to 10 with acute lymphoblastic leukemia, due to receive a stem cell transplant.

V and J are TRBV28 and TRBJ2-5; the match to TRBD1 covers 8 bases. The ends lost 6 bases at V and 5 bases at J; junction bases unmatched: 5. The CDR3 has 13 residues. From germline, CDR1 is MDHEN and CDR2 SYDVKM. The CDR3, as DNA: TGTGCCAGCAGCGCAGGGGGCACCGAGACCCAGTACTTC. Protein product: CASSAGGTETQYF.

The rearrangement uses TRBV20-1 and TRBJ1-1; D remains ambiguous. The germline V gene has CDR1 DFQATT and CDR2 SNEGSKA (reference sequence). CDR3 length: 13 residues. V was shortened by 0 bases and J by 0 bases, with 5 bases between the two germline ends. The CDR3 sequence is CSARDDVNTEAFF. The CDR3 DNA sequence: TGCAGTGCTAGAGATGACGTGAACACTGAAGCTTTCTTT.

At least ten counts were recorded for this clonotype. The chain couples TRBV12-3 or TRBV12-4 to TRBJ1-2; D not certain. The CDR3 extends over 10 amino acids. Trimming shortened V by 10 bases and J by 2 bases, and 5 bases separated the two germline ends. The CDR3 reads CATGNYGYTF. CDR3 DNA: TGTGCCACCGGGAACTATGGCTACACCTTC.

The J gene is TRBJ1-1, the V gene TRBV6-2 or TRBV6-3, with D unresolved. Germline loops: CDR1 MNHEY, CDR2 SVGEGT. V was pared by 2 bases and J by 0 bases, with 7 bases between. The CDR3 is made up of 14 amino acids. Written as DNA, the CDR3 is TGTGCCAGCAGTTACCAAGCCATGAACACTGAAGCTTTCTTT. Translation: CASSYQAMNTEAFF.

The chain couples TRBV29-1 to TRBJ2-2; 11 bases fit TRBD2. The CDR3 is made up of 17 amino acids. The germline V gene has CDR1 SQVTM and CDR2 ANQGSEA. The V gene end was trimmed by 5 bases and the J gene end by 3 bases; junction bases not matched to a gene: 11. The CDR3 sequence: CSVLPTGTSGHTGELFF. CDR3 nucleotides: TGCAGCGTTCTTCCAACCGGGACTAGCGGTCACACCGGGGAGCTGTTTTTT.

In its sample, this clonotype was seen a few times. This sequence joins TRBV24-1 and TRBJ1-1; no firm D call. Trimming cost V 3 bases and J 1 base, with 8 bases left between them. The germline gives CDR1 KGHDR, CDR2 SFDVKD. The CDR3 totals 14 residues. CDR3 loop: CATSDNSPNTEAFF. The CDR3 bases are TGTGCCACCAGTGATAACAGCCCGAACACTGAAGCTTTCTTT.

This chain connects TRBV27 to TRBJ2-7, with TRBD1 matching over 9 bases. Germline CDR1 and CDR2: MNHEY and SMNVEV (reference sequence). V lost 8 bases to trimming and J lost 2 bases; unmatched junction nucleotides: 22. The length of the CDR3 is 19 residues. CDR3 residues: CASLLDRDRDHLHTYEQYF. The CDR3, as DNA: TGTGCCAGCCTATTGGACCGGGACAGGGACCATTTGCATACCTACGAGCAGTACTTC.

Judged by abundance, this clonotype is medium-sized. The chain is built from TRBV7-9 and TRBJ2-5; D not resolved. Germline V gene sequence: CDR1 SEHNR, CDR2 FQNEAQ (reference sequence). The CDR3 loop spans 12 amino acids. Trimming cost V 2 bases and J 4 bases, with 5 bases left between them. The CDR3: CASSLNIETQYF. The CDR3 DNA reads as TGTGCCAGCAGCTTAAACATAGAGACCCAGTACTTC.

This clonotype came up many times. This chain links TRBV12-3 or TRBV12-4 with TRBJ2-3; D might be TRBD1 or TRBD2, each matching 5 bases. CDR3 length equals 13 residues. V dropped 10 bases and J dropped 4 bases, with 15 bases sitting between them. The DNA of the CDR3 is TGTGCCACCGGCCGGGACGGATCAGATACGCAGTATTTT. Protein: CATGRDGSDTQYF.

The rearrangement joins TRBV2 to TRBJ1-2, with D uncertain. CDR1 is SNHLY, CDR2 FYNNEI, per germline. The CDR3 runs to 14 residues. V gave up 6 bases and J gave up 3 bases, with 14 bases separating them. The CDR3 coding sequence is TGTGCCAGCAGCGGGATCGAGGGTTACTATGGCTACACCTTC. The encoded protein is CASSGIEGYYGYTF.

This clonotype was recorded at least ten times. The chain carries TRBV6-2 or TRBV6-3 and TRBJ2-7; 7 bases are shared with TRBD1. Germline loops: CDR1 MNHEY, CDR2 SVGEGT. CDR3 length equals 14 residues. J lost 3 bases, V lost 5 bases, and 7 bases had no gene match. For the CDR3, the DNA is TGTGCCAGCAGTGTTCGTCGACAGGGCTACGAGCAGTACTTC. Protein sequence: CASSVRRQGYEQYF.

By its share, this clonotype is medium-sized. This sequence joins TRBV18 and TRBJ2-7; 9 bases agree with TRBD1. V trimming: 3 bases; J trimming: 1 base; junction bases outside the gene matches: 7. The CDR3 runs 16 residues. CDR1 and CDR2 from the germline V gene are KGHSH and LQKENI. Here the CDR3 reads CASSPYPTGGSYEQYF. The CDR3 DNA follows: TGTGCCAGCTCACCCTATCCGACAGGGGGTTCCTACGAGCAGTACTTC.

Many counts were recorded for this clonotype. V gene TRBV9 combines with J gene TRBJ1-1; 7 nucleotides agree with TRBD1. The CDR3 is 12 residues long. Germline CDR1 SGDLS, CDR2 YYNGEE. The J segment lost 7 bases and the V segment lost 3 bases, leaving 3 bases of the junction unmatched. CDR3 bases: TGTGCCAGCAGCGCCACAGGGGATGAAGCTTTCTTT. Residues: CASSATGDEAFF. Full variable domain (rest looked up from reference TRBV9 and TRBJ1-1): DSGVTQTPKHLITATGQRVTLRCSPRSGDLSVYWYQQSLDQGLQFLIQYYNGEERAKGNILERFSAQQFPDLHSELNLSSLELGDSALYFCASSATGDEAFFGQGTRLTVV.

This clonotype occurred a few times. The V call is TRBV20-1, the J call TRBJ2-3; 8 nucleotides line up with TRBD2. Germline lookup yields CDR1 DFQATT and CDR2 SNEGSKA (reference sequence). This CDR3 has 15 residues. V lost 5 bases, J lost 0 bases, and 7 bases stayed unmatched. CDR3 amino acids: CSAVVSGVSTDTQYF. The CDR3 DNA follows: TGCAGTGCTGTTGTTAGCGGGGTTAGCACAGATACGCAGTATTTT.

The chain has TRBV7-8 and TRBJ2-1, with D perhaps matching TRBD1 or TRBD2 (6 bases each). V was cut by 7 bases and J by 4 bases, with 17 bases left in between. The CDR3 spans 15 residues. Per germline, CDR1 SGHVS and CDR2 FQNEAQ. CDR3 sequence (DNA): TGTGCCAGCACTCGAGGGGGACTCATGTACAATGAGCAGTTCTTC. Protein product: CASTRGGLMYNEQFF.

This clonotype was seen more than once but under ten times. The V call is TRBV20-1, the J call TRBJ2-7; TRBD2 is a possible D gene (6 bases). CDR1 and CDR2 (germline): DFQATT, SNEGSKA (reference sequence). The CDR3 contains 14 residues. V dropped 3 bases and J dropped 1 base, with 13 bases sitting between them. The CDR3 coding sequence is TGCAGTGCTAGCGGAATAGCGGAATCCTACGAGCAGTACTTC. Protein product: CSASGIAESYEQYF.

About this clonotype: A much larger clone differs from this one at a single base, so this may be a read error. This rearrangement joins TRBV12-3 or TRBV12-4 to TRBJ1-1; D is possibly TRBD1 (5 bases). The CDR3 has 14 amino acids. CDR3 DNA sequence: TGTGCCGGCAGTTTAGACCCTAAGGGGACTGAAGCTTTCTTT. It yields the protein CAGSLDPKGTEAFF.

This clonotype was recorded many times. The V and J genes are TRBV7-6 and TRBJ2-3; no clear D gene. The CDR3 is made up of 13 amino acids. Per the germline V gene, CDR1 is SGHVS and CDR2 is FNYEAQ. Trimming stripped 4 bases from V and 5 bases from J, with 10 bases between. The CDR3 DNA is TGTGCCAGCAGCTACTCAAATCAAGATACGCAGTATTTT. It encodes CASSYSNQDTQYF.

This clonotype was detected a few times. This chain links TRBV15 with TRBJ2-1; unclear D gene. Germline assignment: CDR1 LNHNV and CDR2 YYDKDF (reference sequence). The CDR3 totals 13 residues. V was trimmed by 6 bases and J by 2 bases, leaving 8 bases between them. Here the CDR3 reads CATRRFPYNEQFF. CDR3 DNA: TGTGCCACCAGGAGGTTTCCCTACAATGAGCAGTTCTTC.

This clonotype was picked up many times. This chain uses TRBV4-3 with TRBJ2-1; D not resolved. The germline gives CDR1 LGHNA, CDR2 YSLEER. CDR3 length: 16 amino acids. V gave up 2 bases and J gave up 9 bases, with 20 bases separating them. The CDR3: CASSQSPGEASSEQFF. CDR3 bases: TGCGCCAGCAGCCAAAGCCCCGGCGAGGCCAGCAGTGAGCAGTTCTTC.

The V call is TRBV11-2, the J call TRBJ2-1, with D possibly being TRBD2 (6 bases). Trimming left V 0 bases short and J 4 bases short, with 13 bases between. The CDR3 length is 16 residues. Germline V gives CDR1 SGHAT, CDR2 FQNNGV. CDR3 in DNA: TGTGCCAGCAGCTTAGATCACGGGAGTGGGTACAATGAGCAGTTCTTC. Encoded protein: CASSLDHGSGYNEQFF. The full variable domain, its missing parts supplied by reference TRBV11-2 and TRBJ2-1, is EAGVAQSPRYKIIEKRQSVAFWCNPISGHATLYWYQQILGQGPKLLIQFQNNGVVDDSQLPKDRFSAERLKGVDSTLKIQPAKLEDSAVYLCASSLDHGSGYNEQFFGPGTRLTVL.